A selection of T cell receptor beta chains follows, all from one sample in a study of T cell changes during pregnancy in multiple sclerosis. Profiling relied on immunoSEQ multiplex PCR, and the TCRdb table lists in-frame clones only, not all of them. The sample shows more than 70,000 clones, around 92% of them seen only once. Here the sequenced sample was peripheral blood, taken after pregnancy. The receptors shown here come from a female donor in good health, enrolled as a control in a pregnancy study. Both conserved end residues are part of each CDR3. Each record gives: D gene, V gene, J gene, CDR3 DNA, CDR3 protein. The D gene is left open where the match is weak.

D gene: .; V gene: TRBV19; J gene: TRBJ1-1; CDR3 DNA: TGTGCCAGTAGTAGACGACAGGCCCCGAACACTGAAGCTTTCTTT; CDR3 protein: CASSRRQAPNTEAFF
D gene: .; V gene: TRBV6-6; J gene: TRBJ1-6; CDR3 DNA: TGTGCCAGCAGTCCCAGGGGTTCCACGGCGGATTCACCCCTCCACTTT; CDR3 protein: CASSPRGSTADSPLHF
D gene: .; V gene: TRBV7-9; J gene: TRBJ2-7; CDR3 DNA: TGTGCCAGCAGCCTAGGGTCGGGATCCTACGAGCAGTACTTC; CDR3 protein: CASSLGSGSYEQYF
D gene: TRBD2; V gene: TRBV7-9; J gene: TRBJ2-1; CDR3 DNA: TGTGCCAGCAGCCTTCGACTAGCCCACAATGAGCAGTTCTTC; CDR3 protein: CASSLRLAHNEQFF
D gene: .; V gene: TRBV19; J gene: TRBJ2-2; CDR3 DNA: TGTGCCAGTAGTATAGATCGAAACAGCTACACCGGGGAGCTGTTTTTT; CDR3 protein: CASSIDRNSYTGELFF
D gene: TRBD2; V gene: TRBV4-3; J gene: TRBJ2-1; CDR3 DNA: TGCGCCAGCAGCCAAGTGGGGGGGATATACAATGAGCAGTTCTTC; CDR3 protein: CASSQVGGIYNEQFF
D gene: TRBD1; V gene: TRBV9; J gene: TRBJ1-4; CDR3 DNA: TGTGCCAGCAGCGCGAAGGGGACAGCCCAAGGAGAAAAACTGTTTTTT; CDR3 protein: CASSAKGTAQGEKLFF
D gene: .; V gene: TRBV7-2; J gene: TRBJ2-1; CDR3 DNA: TGTGCCAGCAGCTTACCCGGGAATGAGCAGTTCTTC; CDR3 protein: CASSLPGNEQFF
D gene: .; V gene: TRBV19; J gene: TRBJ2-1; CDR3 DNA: TGTGCCAGCGCCCCCAGCTCCTACAATGAGCAGTTCTTC; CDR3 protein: CASAPSSYNEQFF
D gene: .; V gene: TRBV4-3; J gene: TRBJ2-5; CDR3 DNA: TGCGCCAGCAGCCAAGTGGGAGTAGAGACCCAGTACTTC; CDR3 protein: CASSQVGVETQYF
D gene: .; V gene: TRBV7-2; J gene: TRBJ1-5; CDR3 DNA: TGTGCCAGCAGCTCCGGACAGAATCAGCCCCAGCATTTT; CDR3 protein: CASSSGQNQPQHF
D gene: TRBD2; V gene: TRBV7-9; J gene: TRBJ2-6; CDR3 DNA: TGTGCCAGCAGCCGTCTAGCGGGGGGGGCCGGGGCCAACGTCCTGACTTTC; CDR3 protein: CASSRLAGGAGANVLTF
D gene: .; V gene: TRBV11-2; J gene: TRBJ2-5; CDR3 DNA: TGTGCCAGCAGCTTAGTAGTTGAGACCCAGTACTTC; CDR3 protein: CASSLVVETQYF
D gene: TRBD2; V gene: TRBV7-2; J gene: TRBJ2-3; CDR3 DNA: TGTGCCAGCCAGCTAAGCGGGGGCCGGAGGGGCACAGATACGCAGTATTTT; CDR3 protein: CASQLSGGRRGTDTQYF
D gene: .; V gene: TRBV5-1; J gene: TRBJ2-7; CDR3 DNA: TGCGCCAGCAGCCCCCGGGACACCCTGGGGGAGCAGTACTTC; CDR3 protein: CASSPRDTLGEQYF
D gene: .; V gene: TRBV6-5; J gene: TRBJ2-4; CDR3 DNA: TGTGCCAGCAGAATGGGTGGCGGTGACATTCAGTACTTC; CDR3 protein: CASRMGGGDIQYF
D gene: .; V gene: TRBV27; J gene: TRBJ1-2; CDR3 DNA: TGTGCCAGCAGTTTAGGAGGCTTGACAAACCACTATGGCTACACCTTC; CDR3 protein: CASSLGGLTNHYGYTF
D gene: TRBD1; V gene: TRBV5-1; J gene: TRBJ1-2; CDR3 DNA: TGCGCCAGCAGCTTGGCCGGACAGGTGACGAGCTACACCTTC; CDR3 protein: CASSLAGQVTSYTF
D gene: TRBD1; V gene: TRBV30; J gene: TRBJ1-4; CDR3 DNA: TGTGCCTGGAGTCGGACAGGGGGCGATGAAAAACTGTTTTTT; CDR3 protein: CAWSRTGGDEKLFF
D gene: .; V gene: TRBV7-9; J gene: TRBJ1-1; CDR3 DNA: TGTGCCAGCAGCCCAAGGTTAGAGGCCCTGAACACTGAAGCTTTCTTT; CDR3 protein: CASSPRLEALNTEAFF
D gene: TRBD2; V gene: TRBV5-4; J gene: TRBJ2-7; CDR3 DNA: TGTGCCAGCAGCCAAGCTAGCGGGGTATCCTACGAGCAGTACTTC; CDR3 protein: CASSQASGVSYEQYF